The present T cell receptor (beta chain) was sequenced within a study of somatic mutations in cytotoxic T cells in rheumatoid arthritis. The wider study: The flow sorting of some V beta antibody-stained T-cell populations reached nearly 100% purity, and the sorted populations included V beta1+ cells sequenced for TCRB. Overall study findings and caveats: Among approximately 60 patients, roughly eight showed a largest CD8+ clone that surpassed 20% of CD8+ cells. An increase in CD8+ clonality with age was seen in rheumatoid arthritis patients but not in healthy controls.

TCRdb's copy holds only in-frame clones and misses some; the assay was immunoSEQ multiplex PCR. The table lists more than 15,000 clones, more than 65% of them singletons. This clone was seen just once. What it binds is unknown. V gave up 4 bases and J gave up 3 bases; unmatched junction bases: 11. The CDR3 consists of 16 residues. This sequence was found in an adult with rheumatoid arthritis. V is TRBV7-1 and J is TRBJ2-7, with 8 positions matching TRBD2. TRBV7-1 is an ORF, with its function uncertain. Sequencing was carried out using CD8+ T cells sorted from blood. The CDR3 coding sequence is TGTGCCAGCAGCTTAAATAGCGGGGCTGAGTTCTACGAGCAGTACTTC. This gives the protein CASSLNSGAEFYEQYF.